These 14 T cell receptor beta chains share one sample of origin, sequenced in a study of CDR3 diversity in severe acne. TCRdb processed the PCR reads anew with MiXCR; each CDR3 protein has one entry. The sample carries over 70,000 distinct CDR3 sequences, approximately 51% recorded once. Sequenced: blood. The source of these receptors is a male donor in good health, without acne.

A word on this clonotype: Given the absence of the conserved phenylalanine or tryptophan at the CDR3 end, a read error is likely. No DNA is shown, since the ends of the CDR3 on it are uncertain; the CDR3 is the one TCRdb lists. V usage is TRBV15 and J usage is TRBJ2-5; the listed D gene, TRBD1, was not tested against the DNA. Including both end residues, the CDR3 is 18 amino acids long. Germline CDR1 reads LNHNV; CDR2 reads YYDKDF (reference sequence). The CDR3 loop reads CATSRVAGAGNYGYTFGS.

The rearrangement joins TRBV2 to TRBJ2-7; 7 positions agree with TRBD2. Trimming took 1 base from V and 1 from J; bases not matched to a gene: 7. The germline V gene encodes CDR1 SNHLY and CDR2 FYNNEI. This CDR3 is built from 16 residues. CDR3 coding DNA: TGTGCCAGCAGTGAAGAGGCTAGCGGAACTTCCTACGAGCAGTACTTC. Protein product: CASSEEASGTSYEQYF.

The genes are TRBV9 and TRBJ2-7; TRBD2 matches 7 bases. The length of the CDR3 is 16 residues. The germline V gene encodes CDR1 SGDLS and CDR2 YYNGEE. V was pared by 0 bases and J by 2 bases, with 8 bases of the junction left unmatched. In nucleotides, the CDR3 is TGTGCCAGCAGCGTAGCGGGGAGGGCGGGGGCCTACGAGCAGTACTTC. Translation: CASSVAGRAGAYEQYF.

This clonotype appeared a few times. The J gene is TRBJ1-5, the V gene TRBV7-6; D perhaps matches TRBD1 (5 bases). V was clipped by 3 bases and J by 11 bases, with 20 bases between them. The CDR3 runs 15 residues. CDR1 is SGHVS and CDR2 is FNYEAQ in the germline V gene. The CDR3 nucleotides read TGTGCCAGCAGCTTGAATGCAGGGAGTGCAGAGACCCAGCATTTT. Protein: CASSLNAGSAETQHF.

This clonotype was detected ten times or more. The V call is TRBV11-2, the J call TRBJ2-7; no clear D gene. The CDR3 spans 14 residues. Germline CDR1 and CDR2: SGHAT and FQNNGV. The ends were cut back, 5 bases at V and 4 bases at J, with 15 bases in the middle. CDR3 DNA: TGTGCCAGCAGCCCGAATCCCGTCGGATACGAGCAGTACTTC. This encodes CASSPNPVGYEQYF.

J is TRBJ1-4 and V is TRBV7-3; TRBD1 is a possible D gene (6 bases). CDR1 SGHTA and CDR2 FQGTGA come from the germline V gene. The CDR3 extends over 14 amino acids. Trimming cost V 2 bases and J 7 bases, with 11 bases left between them. CDR3 DNA: TGTGCCAGCAGCTTATGGGCAGGGGCTGAAAAACTGTTTTTT. Its protein product is CASSLWAGAEKLFF. The whole variable domain, filled in from reference TRBV7-3 and TRBJ1-4, reads GAGVSQTPSNKVTEKGKYVELRCDPISGHTALYWYRQSLGQGPEFLIYFQGTGAADDSGLPNDRFFAVRPEGSVSTLKIQRTERGDSAVYLCASSLWAGAEKLFFGSGTQLSVL.

The genes are TRBV20-1 and TRBJ1-5, with unresolved D. Trimming stripped 7 bases from V and 9 bases from J, with 10 bases between. CDR3 length: 10 amino acids. The V gene's germline CDR1 is DFQATT and CDR2 SNEGSKA (reference sequence). The CDR3 region is CSVRGLPQHF. In nucleotides, the CDR3 is TGCAGTGTCCGAGGGTTGCCCCAGCATTTT.

The rearrangement uses TRBV10-3 and TRBJ1-5; D is unresolved. Germline V gene data show CDR1 as ENHRY and CDR2 as SYGVKD. The length of the CDR3 is 15 residues. Trimming shortened V by 0 bases and J by 1 base, and 7 bases separated the two germline ends. The CDR3 nucleotides read TGTGCCATCAGTGAGTCGATAGGGAGCAATCAGCCCCAGCATTTT. As protein: CAISESIGSNQPQHF.

This clonotype was recorded only once. The chain is built from TRBV5-4 and TRBJ2-5; 16 bases are shared with TRBD2. The V and J ends lost 3 bases and 5 bases, in that order; junction bases with no gene match: 4. CDR3 length: 16 amino acids. Per germline, CDR1 SGHNT and CDR2 YYREEE (reference sequence). CDR3 nucleotide sequence: TGTGCCAGCAGCTCGCCGGGACTAGCGGGAGGGGAGACCCAGTACTTC. Encoded protein: CASSSPGLAGGETQYF.

The V gene is TRBV27, the J gene TRBJ1-5; TRBD1 is a possible D gene (5 bases). Trimming took off 4 bases at V and 2 bases at J, with 15 bases between the two ends. Germline V gives CDR1 MNHEY, CDR2 SMNVEV (reference sequence). The CDR3 has 16 amino acids. The CDR3 protein is CASSSGWGIGNQPQHF. CDR3 nucleotide sequence: TGTGCCAGCAGTTCAGGGTGGGGGATCGGCAATCAGCCCCAGCATTTT.

This clonotype was picked up many times. This chain connects TRBV6-5 to TRBJ1-1; no firm D call. The V end was cut by 5 bases, the J end by 6 bases, with 10 bases between. CDR1 and CDR2 from the germline V gene are MNHEY and SVGAGI. This CDR3 has 12 amino acids. CDR3 protein: CASSGSPAEAFF. CDR3 nucleotide sequence: TGTGCCAGCAGTGGTAGTCCCGCTGAAGCTTTCTTT.

The chain links TRBV20-1 to TRBJ2-7; 8 nucleotides match TRBD1. The CDR3 is 14 residues long. Trimming cost V 3 bases and J 2 bases; bases outside gene matches: 6. Germline V gene data show CDR1 as DFQATT and CDR2 as SNEGSKA (reference sequence). CDR3 sequence reads: CSASTGGFAYEQYF. The CDR3 region has the DNA TGCAGTGCTAGCACAGGGGGTTTTGCCTACGAGCAGTACTTC.

On this clonotype: At one of its ends the junction is not consistent with the germline gene, which may arise from a read error. This chain joins TRBV7-7 and TRBJ2-2; possible D gene TRBD2, 6 bases. The CDR3 has 15 amino acids. Looked up from germline, CDR1 is SSHAT and CDR2 is FNYEAQ (reference sequence). The CDR3 DNA is TGTGCTAGCAGCTTAACGTTGGCGGGGACCGGGGAGCTGTTTTTT. It yields the protein CASSLTLAGTGELFF.

Turning to this clonotype: One end of the junction varies from germline; a read error may be responsible. V and J are TRBV5-1 and TRBJ1-2, with D maybe TRBD1 (5 bases). Germline assignment: CDR1 SGHRS and CDR2 YFSETQ. The CDR3 is 13 residues long. DNA for the CDR3: TGCGCCAGCAGCCCTGACGGGACGGGTGGCCACACCTTC. It encodes CASSPDGTGGHTF.